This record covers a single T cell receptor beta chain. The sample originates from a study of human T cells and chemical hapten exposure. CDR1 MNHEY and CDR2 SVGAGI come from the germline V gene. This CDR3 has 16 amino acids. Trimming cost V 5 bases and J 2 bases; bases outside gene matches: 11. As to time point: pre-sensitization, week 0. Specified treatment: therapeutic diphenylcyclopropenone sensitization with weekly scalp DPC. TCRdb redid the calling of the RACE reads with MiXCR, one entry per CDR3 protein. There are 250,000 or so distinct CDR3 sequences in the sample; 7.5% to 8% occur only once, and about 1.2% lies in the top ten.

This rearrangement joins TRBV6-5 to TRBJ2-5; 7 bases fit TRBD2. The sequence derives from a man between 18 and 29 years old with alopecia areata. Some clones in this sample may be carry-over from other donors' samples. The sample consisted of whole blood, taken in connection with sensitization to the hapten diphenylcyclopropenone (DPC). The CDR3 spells CASSPERGFSQETQYF. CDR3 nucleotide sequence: TGTGCCAGCAGTCCCGAGCGGGGATTCTCACAAGAGACCCAGTACTTC.